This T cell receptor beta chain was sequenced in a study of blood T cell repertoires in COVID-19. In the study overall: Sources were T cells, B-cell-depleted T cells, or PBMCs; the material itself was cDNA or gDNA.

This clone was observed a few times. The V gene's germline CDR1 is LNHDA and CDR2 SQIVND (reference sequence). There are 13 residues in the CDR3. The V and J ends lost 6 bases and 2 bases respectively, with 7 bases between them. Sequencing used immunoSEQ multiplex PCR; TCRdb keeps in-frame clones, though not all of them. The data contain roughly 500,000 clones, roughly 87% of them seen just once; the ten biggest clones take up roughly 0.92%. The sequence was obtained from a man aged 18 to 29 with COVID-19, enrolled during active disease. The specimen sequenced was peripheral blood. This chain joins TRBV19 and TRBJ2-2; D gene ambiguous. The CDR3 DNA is TGTGCCAGTAGGAGCACCAACACCGGGGAGCTGTTTTTT. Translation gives CASRSTNTGELFF.